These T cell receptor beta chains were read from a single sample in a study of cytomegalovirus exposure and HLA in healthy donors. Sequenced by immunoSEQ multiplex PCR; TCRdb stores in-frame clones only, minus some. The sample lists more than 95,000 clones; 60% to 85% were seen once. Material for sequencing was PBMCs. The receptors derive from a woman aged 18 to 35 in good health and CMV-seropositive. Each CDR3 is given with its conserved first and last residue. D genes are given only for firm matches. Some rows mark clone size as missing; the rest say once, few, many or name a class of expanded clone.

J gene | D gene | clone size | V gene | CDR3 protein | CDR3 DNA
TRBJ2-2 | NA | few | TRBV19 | CASSARGAGELFF | TGTGCCAGTAGTGCCCGAGGCGCCGGGGAGCTGTTTTTT
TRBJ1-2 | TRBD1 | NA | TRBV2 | CASTRTGGNYGYTF | TGTGCCAGCACCAGGACAGGGGGTAACTATGGCTACACCTTC
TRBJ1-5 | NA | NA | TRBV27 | CASRGGSHNQPQHF | TGTGCCAGCAGGGGGGGGAGCCATAATCAGCCCCAGCATTTT
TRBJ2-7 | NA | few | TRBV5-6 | CASSLGSRPQYF | TGTGCCAGCAGCTTGGGGTCGCGCCCCCAGTACTTC
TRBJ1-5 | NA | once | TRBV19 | CASSITPYSNQPQHF | TGTGCCAGTAGTATCACACCGTATAGCAATCAGCCCCAGCATTTT
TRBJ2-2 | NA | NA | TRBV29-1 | CSVENTERTGELFF | TGCAGCGTTGAGAACACCGAGCGCACCGGGGAGCTGTTTTTT
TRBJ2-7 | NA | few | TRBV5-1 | CASSLVAGSSYEQYF | TGCGCCAGCAGCTTGGTGGCGGGTAGCTCCTACGAGCAGTACTTC
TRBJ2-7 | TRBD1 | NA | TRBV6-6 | CASSPGQESYEQYF | TGTGCCAGCAGCCCCGGACAGGAGAGCTACGAGCAGTACTTC
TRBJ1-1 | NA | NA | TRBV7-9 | CASSLDDTRMNTEAFF | TGTGCCAGCAGCTTAGACGATACGCGGATGAACACTGAAGCTTTCTTT
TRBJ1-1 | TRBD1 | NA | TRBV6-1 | CAVNRGHLNTEAFF | TGTGCTGTTAACAGGGGGCACCTGAACACTGAAGCTTTCTTT
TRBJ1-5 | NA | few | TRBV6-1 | CASSEPGQPQHF | TGTGCCAGCAGTGAACCCGGGCAGCCCCAGCATTTT
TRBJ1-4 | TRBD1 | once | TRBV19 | CASSPGQANEKLFF | TGTGCCAGTAGTCCAGGACAGGCGAATGAAAAACTGTTTTTT
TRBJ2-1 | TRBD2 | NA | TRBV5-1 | CASRSVRGSGTDEQFF | TGCGCCAGCAGATCAGTCCGGGGTAGCGGGACGGATGAGCAGTTCTTC
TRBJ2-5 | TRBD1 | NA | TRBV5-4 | CATCTQGVFQETQYF | TGTGCCACCTGTACACAGGGGGTTTTCCAAGAGACCCAGTACTTC